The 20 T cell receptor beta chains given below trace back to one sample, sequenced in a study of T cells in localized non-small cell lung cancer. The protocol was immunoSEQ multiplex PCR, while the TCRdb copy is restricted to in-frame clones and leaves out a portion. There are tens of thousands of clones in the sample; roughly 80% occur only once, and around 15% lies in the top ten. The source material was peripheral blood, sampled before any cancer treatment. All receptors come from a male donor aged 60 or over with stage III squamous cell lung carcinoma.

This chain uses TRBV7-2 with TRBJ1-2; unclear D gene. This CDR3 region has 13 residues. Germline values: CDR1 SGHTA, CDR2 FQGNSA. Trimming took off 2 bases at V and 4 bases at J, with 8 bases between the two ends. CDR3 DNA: TGTGCCAGCAGCTTACCCCGGGGCTATGGCTACACCTTC. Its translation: CASSLPRGYGYTF.

The CDR3 is CASRGQMNTEAFF. CDR3 nucleotides: TGTGCCAGCAGAGGCCAAATGAACACTGAAGCTTTCTTT. This chain connects TRBV6-4 to TRBJ1-1; D is undetermined. V shed 6 bases and J shed 0 bases, with 8 bases lying between them. The CDR3 runs to 13 residues. Per the germline V gene, CDR1 is MRHNA and CDR2 is SNTAGT.

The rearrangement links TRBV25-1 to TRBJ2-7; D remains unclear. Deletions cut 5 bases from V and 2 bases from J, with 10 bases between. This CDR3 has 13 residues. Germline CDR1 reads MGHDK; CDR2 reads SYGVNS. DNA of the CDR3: TGTGCCAGCAGTCGAGGCAGGACCTACGAGCAGTACTTC. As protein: CASSRGRTYEQYF.

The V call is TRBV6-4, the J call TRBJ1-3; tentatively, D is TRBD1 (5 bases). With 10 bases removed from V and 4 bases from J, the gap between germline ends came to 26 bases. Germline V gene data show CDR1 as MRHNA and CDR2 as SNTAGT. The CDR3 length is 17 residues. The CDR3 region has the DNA TGTGCCATCCCGCCCAGGGTGAAGGGTTTCGGAGGAAACACCATATATTTT. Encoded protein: CAIPPRVKGFGGNTIYF.

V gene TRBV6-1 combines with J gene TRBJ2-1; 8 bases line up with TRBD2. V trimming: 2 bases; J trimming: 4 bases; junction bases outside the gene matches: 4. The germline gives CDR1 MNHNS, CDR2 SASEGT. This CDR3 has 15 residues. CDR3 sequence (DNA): TGTGCCAGCAGTGAACAAAGCGGGGGATACAATGAGCAGTTCTTC. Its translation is CASSEQSGGYNEQFF.

As DNA, the CDR3 is TGTGCCAGCAGTGAACAGAACACCGGGGAGCTGTTTTTT. It yields the protein CASSEQNTGELFF. V usage is TRBV2 and J usage is TRBJ2-2, with no clear D. The germline gives CDR1 SNHLY, CDR2 FYNNEI. V lost 2 bases, J lost 1 base, and 2 bases lay in between. CDR3 length: 13 amino acids.

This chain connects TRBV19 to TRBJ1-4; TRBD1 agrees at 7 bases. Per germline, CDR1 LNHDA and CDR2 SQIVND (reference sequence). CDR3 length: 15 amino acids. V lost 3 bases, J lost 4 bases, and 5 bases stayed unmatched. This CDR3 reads CASSIPTGYNEKLFF. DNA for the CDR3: TGTGCCAGTAGTATTCCGACAGGGTATAATGAAAAACTGTTTTTT.

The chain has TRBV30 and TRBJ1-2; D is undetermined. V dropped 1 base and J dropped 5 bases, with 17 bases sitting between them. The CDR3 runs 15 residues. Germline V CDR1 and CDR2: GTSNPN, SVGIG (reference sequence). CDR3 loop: CAWSEPARALYGYTF. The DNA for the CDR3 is TGTGCCTGGAGTGAACCCGCGAGGGCTTTATATGGCTACACCTTC.

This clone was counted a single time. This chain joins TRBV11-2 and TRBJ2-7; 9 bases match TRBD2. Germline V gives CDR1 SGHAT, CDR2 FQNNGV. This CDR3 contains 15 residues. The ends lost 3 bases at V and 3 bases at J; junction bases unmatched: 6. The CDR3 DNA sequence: TGTGCCAGCAGCTTGACGGGACTAGCAAGCTACGAGCAGTACTTC. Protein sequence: CASSLTGLASYEQYF.

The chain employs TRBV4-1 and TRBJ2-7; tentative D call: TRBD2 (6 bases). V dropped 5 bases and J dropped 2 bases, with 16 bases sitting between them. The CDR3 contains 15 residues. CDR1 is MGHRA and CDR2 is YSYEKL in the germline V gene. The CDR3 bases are TGCGCCAGCAGCATACCGGGACTCACTACCTACGAGCAGTACTTC. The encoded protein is CASSIPGLTTYEQYF.

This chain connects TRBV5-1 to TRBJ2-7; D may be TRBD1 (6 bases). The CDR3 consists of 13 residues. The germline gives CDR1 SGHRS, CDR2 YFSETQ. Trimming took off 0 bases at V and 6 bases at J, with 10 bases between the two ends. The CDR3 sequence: CASSLVTGIEQYF. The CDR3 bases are TGCGCCAGCAGCTTGGTTACAGGGATCGAGCAGTACTTC.

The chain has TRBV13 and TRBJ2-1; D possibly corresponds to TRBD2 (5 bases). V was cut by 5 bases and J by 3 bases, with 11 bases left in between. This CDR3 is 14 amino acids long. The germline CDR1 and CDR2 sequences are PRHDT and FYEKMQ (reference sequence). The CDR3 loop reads CASSTRRDYNEQFF. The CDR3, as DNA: TGTGCCAGCAGCACCCGCCGGGACTACAATGAGCAGTTCTTC.

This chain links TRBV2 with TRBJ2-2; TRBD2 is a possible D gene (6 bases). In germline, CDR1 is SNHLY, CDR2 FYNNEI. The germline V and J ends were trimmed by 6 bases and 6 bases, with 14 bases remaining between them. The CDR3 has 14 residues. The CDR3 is CASRRLGQSGELFF. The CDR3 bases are TGTGCCAGCAGAAGACTAGGACAATCCGGGGAGCTGTTTTTT.

CDR3 nucleotide sequence: TGTGCCTGGACAACGGGGCCCGGAAACACCATATATTTT. This sequence encodes CAWTTGPGNTIYF. The chain joins TRBV30 to TRBJ1-3; D might be TRBD1 (5 bases). The CDR3 is 13 amino acids. V shed 4 bases and J shed 4 bases, with 11 bases lying between them. From germline, CDR1 is GTSNPN and CDR2 SVGIG (reference sequence).

The CDR3 reads CASSPPGSEKLFF. The CDR3 region has the DNA TGTGCCAGCAGCCCACCAGGGAGTGAAAAACTGTTTTTT. The chain recombines TRBV9 with TRBJ1-4, with D perhaps matching TRBD1 (5 bases). Germline V gene sequence: CDR1 SGDLS, CDR2 YYNGEE. V was cut by 4 bases and J by 7 bases, with 11 bases left in between. CDR3 length: 13 residues. The entire variable domain, with the rest obtained from reference TRBV9 and TRBJ1-4, is as follows: DSGVTQTPKHLITATGQRVTLRCSPRSGDLSVYWYQQSLDQGLQFLIQYYNGEERAKGNILERFSAQQFPDLHSELNLSSLELGDSALYFCASSPPGSEKLFFGSGTQLSVL.

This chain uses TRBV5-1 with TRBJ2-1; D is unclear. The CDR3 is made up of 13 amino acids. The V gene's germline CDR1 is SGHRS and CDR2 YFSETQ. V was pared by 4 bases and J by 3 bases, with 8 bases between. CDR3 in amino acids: CASSQDGYNEQFF. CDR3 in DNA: TGCGCCAGCAGCCAGGACGGCTACAATGAGCAGTTCTTC.

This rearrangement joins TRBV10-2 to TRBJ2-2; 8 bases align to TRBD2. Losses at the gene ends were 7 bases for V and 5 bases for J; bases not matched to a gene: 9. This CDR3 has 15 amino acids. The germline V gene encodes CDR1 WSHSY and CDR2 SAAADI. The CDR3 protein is CASNYFGGETGELFF. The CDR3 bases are TGCGCCAGCAATTATTTCGGGGGGGAAACCGGGGAGCTGTTTTTT.

DNA for the CDR3: TGTGCCAGCAGTGGGCTAGAATCTGAGCAGTTCTTC. Residues: CASSGLESEQFF. The chain has TRBV2 and TRBJ2-1; D is uncertain. V lost 4 bases and J lost 9, with 10 bases in between. Germline loops: CDR1 SNHLY, CDR2 FYNNEI. The CDR3 covers 12 residues. Based on the CDR3 plus reference TRBV2 and TRBJ2-1, the full variable domain is EPEVTQTPSHQVTQMGQEVILRCVPISNHLYFYWYRQILGQKVEFLVSFYNNEISEKSEIFDDQFSVERPDGSNFTLKIRSTKLEDSAMYFCASSGLESEQFFGPGTRLTVL.

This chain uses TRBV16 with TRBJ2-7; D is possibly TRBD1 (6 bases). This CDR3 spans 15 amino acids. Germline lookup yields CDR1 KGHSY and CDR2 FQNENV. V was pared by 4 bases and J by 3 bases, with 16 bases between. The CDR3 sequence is CASSLNQARGYEQYF. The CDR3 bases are TGTGCCAGCAGCCTCAATCAGGCCAGGGGCTACGAGCAGTACTTC.

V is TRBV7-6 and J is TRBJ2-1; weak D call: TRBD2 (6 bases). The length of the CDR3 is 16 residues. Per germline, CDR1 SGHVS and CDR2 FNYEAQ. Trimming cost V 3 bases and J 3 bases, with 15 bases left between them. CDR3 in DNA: TGTGCCAGCAGCTTCGGTATTAGCGGAAACTACAATGAGCAGTTCTTC. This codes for CASSFGISGNYNEQFF. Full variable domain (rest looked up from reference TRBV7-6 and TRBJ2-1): GAGVSQSPRYKVTKRGQDVALRCDPISGHVSLYWYRQALGQGPEFLTYFNYEAQQDKSGLPNDRFSAERPEGSISTLTIQRTEQRDSAMYRCASSFGISGNYNEQFFGPGTRLTVL.